The following is a T cell receptor (beta chain) sequence with its context. The data were taken from a study of blood T cell repertoires in COVID-19. Looking at the study overall: The origin of the acute and convalescent COVID-19 samples was the United States, Italy and Spain. From T cells, B-cell-depleted T cells, or PBMCs came the material, which was cDNA or gDNA.

This CDR3 is 14 amino acids long. CDR1 and CDR2 (germline): MNHEY, SMNVEV (reference sequence). J was trimmed by 8 bases and V by 8 bases; bases with no gene match: 13. The protocol was immunoSEQ multiplex PCR, while the TCRdb copy is restricted to in-frame clones and leaves out a portion. The profile shows 65,000 to 75,000 clones, 82% of them singletons. This TCR came from a woman at least 80 years old with acute or convalescent COVID-19. Sequencing was done on a sample of peripheral blood. The chain recombines TRBV27 with TRBJ2-3; 7 bases fit TRBD2. Written as DNA, the CDR3 is TGTGCCAGCCTCGCCGGGGGGAATAGGGGTACGCAGTATTTT. The encoded protein is CASLAGGNRGTQYF.